One TCR beta chain is described in this entry. This sample stems from a study of blood T cell repertoires in COVID-19. Study details: In each case, the material was cDNA or gDNA derived from T cells, B-cell-depleted T cells, or PBMCs.

Clones were read by immunoSEQ multiplex PCR, and TCRdb kept only the in-frame ones, dropping some. Altogether almost 350,000 clones are present, about 90% being singletons, with the ten largest covering 0.95% to 1.1%. Trimming shortened V by 7 bases and J by 6 bases, and 15 bases separated the two germline ends. Germline CDR1 SQVTM, CDR2 ANQGSEA. This CDR3 comprises 12 residues. Someone with COVID-19 had been met by exposed participants within 2 weeks before study entry. This chain connects TRBV29-1 to TRBJ1-2; D not certain. The receptor was isolated from a woman younger than 45 who had been exposed to COVID-19. Sequencing was performed on PBMCs or T cells enriched from blood (not recorded which). CDR3 residues: CSAWELGDGYTF. Here the CDR3 DNA reads TGCAGCGCTTGGGAGCTAGGAGATGGCTACACCTTC.